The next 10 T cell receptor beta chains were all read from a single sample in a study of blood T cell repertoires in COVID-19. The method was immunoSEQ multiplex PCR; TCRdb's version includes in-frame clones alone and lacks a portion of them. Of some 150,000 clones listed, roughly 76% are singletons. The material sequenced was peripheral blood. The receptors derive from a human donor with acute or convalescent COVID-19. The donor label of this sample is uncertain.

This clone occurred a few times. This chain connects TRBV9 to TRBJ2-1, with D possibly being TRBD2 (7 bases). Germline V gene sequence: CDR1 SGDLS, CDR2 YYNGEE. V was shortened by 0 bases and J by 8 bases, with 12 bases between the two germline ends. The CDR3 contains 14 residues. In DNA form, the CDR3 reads TGTGCCAGCAGCGTAGTAGGGGGGGTATATGAGCAGTTCTTC. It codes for CASSVVGGVYEQFF.

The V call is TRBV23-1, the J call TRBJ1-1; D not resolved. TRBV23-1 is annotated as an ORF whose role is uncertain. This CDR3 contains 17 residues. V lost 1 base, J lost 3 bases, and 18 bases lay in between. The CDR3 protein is CASSQWPAPGDDTEAFF. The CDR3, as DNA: TGCGCCAGCAGTCAATGGCCCGCACCGGGAGATGACACTGAAGCTTTCTTT.

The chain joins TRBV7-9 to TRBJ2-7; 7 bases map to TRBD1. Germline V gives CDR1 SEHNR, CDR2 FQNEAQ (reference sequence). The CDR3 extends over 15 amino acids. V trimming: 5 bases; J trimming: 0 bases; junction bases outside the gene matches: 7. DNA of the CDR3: TGTGCCAGCAGCCTCGGACAGGACCCCTCCTACGAGCAGTACTTC. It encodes CASSLGQDPSYEQYF. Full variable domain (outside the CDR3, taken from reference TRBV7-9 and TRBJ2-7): DTGVSQNPRHKITKRGQNVTFRCDPISEHNRLYWYRQTLGQGPEFLTYFQNEAQLEKSRLLSDRFSAERPKGSFSTLEIQRTEQGDSAMYLCASSLGQDPSYEQYFGPGTRLTVT.

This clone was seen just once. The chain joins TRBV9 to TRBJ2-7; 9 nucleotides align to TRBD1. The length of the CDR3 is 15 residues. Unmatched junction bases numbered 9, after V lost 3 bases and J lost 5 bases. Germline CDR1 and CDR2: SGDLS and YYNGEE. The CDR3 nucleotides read TGTGCCAGCAGCGCGCTGACAGGGGGGTTTCACGAGCAGTACTTC. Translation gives CASSALTGGFHEQYF.

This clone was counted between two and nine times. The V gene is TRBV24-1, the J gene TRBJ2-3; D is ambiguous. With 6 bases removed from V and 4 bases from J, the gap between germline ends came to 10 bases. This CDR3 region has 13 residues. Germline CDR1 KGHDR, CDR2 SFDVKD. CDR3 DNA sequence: TGTGCCACCAGTCGTGCTTGGCCAGATACGCAGTATTTT. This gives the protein CATSRAWPDTQYF.

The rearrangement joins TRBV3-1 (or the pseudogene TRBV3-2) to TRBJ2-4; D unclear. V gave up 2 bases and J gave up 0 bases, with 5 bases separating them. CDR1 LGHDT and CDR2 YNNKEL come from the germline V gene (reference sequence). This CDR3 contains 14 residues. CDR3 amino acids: CASSQSVAKNIQYF. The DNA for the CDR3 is TGTGCCAGCAGCCAATCTGTAGCCAAAAACATTCAGTACTTC.

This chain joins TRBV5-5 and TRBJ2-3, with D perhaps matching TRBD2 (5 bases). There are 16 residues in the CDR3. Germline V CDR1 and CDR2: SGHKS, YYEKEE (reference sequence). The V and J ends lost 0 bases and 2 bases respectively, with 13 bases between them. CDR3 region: CASSLEGEAVTDTQYF. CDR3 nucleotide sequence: TGTGCCAGCAGCTTGGAAGGAGAAGCGGTCACAGATACGCAGTATTTT.

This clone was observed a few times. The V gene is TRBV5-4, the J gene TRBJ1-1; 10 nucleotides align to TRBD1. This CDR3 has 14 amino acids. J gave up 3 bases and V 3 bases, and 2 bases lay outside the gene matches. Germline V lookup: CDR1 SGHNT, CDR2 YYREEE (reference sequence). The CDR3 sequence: CASSWGQGYTEAFF. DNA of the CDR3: TGTGCCAGCAGCTGGGGACAGGGGTACACTGAAGCTTTCTTT.

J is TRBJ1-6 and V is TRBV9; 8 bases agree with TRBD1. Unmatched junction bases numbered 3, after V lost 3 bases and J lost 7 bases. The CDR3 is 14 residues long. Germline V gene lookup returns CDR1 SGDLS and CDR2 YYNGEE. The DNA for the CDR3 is TGTGCCAGCAGCGGGACAGGGAACAATTCACCCCTCCACTTT. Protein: CASSGTGNNSPLHF.

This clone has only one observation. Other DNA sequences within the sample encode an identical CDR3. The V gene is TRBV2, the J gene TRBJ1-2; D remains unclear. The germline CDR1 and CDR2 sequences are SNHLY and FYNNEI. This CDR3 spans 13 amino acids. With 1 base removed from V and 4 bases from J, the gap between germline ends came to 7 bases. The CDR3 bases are TGTGCCAGCAGTGAAGGGGGAGGCTATGGCTACACCTTC. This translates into CASSEGGGYGYTF.